This TCR beta chain was identified in a study of identical twins. Each cDNA held unique molecular identifiers, and template switching gave it a universal primer site. MiXCR was run by TCRdb on the 5' RACE reads, yielding one entry per CDR3 protein. The sample comprises 640,000 or so distinct CDR3 sequences, around 6.1% of which are singletons, and around 1.7% rests with the top ten. In germline, CDR1 is SGHDT, CDR2 YYEEEE. Trimming pared 0 bases from V and 0 bases from J, leaving 16 bases between. CDR3 length equals 18 residues. Healthy Caucasians were all of the donors. The V gene is TRBV5-6, the J gene TRBJ2-4; TRBD2 might be the D (6 bases). The clonotype originates from a man younger than 30 in good health. Input material: naive T cells sorted from blood. In DNA, the CDR3 is TGTGCCAGCAGCTTGGTTTCGGGCGGGACCGTAGCCAAAAACATTCAGTACTTC. Its translation is CASSLVSGGTVAKNIQYF.